A single sample is the source of the 32 T cell receptor beta chains below, sequenced in a study of identical twins. TCRdb redid the calling of the 5' RACE reads with MiXCR, one entry per CDR3 protein. The sample records 500,000 or so distinct CDR3 sequences, more than 13% being singletons. This same sample was also taken into another study, of yellow fever vaccine responses in identical twins.

Sequencing was performed on CD4+ T cells sorted from blood. The receptors shown here come from a woman between 18 and 29 years old in good health.

There are a few counts of this clonotype. The chain combines TRBV12-3 or TRBV12-4 with TRBJ2-4, with 7 bases aligning to TRBD2. With V trimmed by 4 bases and J by 3 bases, 6 bases remained unmatched. The length of the CDR3 is 15 residues. The CDR3 region is CASSSGTIVKNIQYF. In nucleotides, the CDR3 is TGTGCCAGCAGTTCCGGGACTATTGTCAAAAACATTCAGTACTTC.

This clonotype showed up just a few times. The chain uses TRBV2 and TRBJ2-1; TRBD2 aligns across 9 bases. Germline assignment: CDR1 SNHLY and CDR2 FYNNEI. The CDR3 runs 14 residues. V shed 7 bases, J shed 7 bases, and the junction held 8 bases outside the gene matches. This chain's CDR3 is CASTLGGGANEQFF. The CDR3 DNA reads TGTGCCAGCACCCTGGGCGGGGGGGCAAATGAGCAGTTCTTC.

There are a few counts of this clonotype. The chain employs TRBV29-1 and TRBJ2-7; 7 nucleotides line up with TRBD2. Germline V gives CDR1 SQVTM, CDR2 ANQGSEA. After removal of 6 bases from V and 2 bases from J, the junction contained 4 bases not matched to a gene. This CDR3 is 12 amino acids long. For the CDR3, the DNA is TGCAGCGTCGCCGGGACTACCTACGAGCAGTACTTC. It translates to CSVAGTTYEQYF.

The chain carries TRBV2 and TRBJ2-7, with no clear D. Looked up from germline, CDR1 is SNHLY and CDR2 is FYNNEI. V was trimmed by 4 bases and J by 3 bases, leaving 10 bases between them. CDR3 length: 13 amino acids. The CDR3 spells CASSVGQIYEQYF. For the CDR3, the DNA is TGTGCCAGCAGTGTAGGTCAGATCTACGAGCAGTACTTC. Full variable domain (outside the CDR3, taken from reference TRBV2 and TRBJ2-7): EPEVTQTPSHQVTQMGQEVILRCVPISNHLYFYWYRQILGQKVEFLVSFYNNEISEKSEIFDDQFSVERPDGSNFTLKIRSTKLEDSAMYFCASSVGQIYEQYFGPGTRLTVT.

This clonotype appeared a single time. This CDR3 is missing its conserved last phenylalanine or tryptophan, likely due to a read error. The chain joins TRBV29-1 to TRBJ2-3; D may be TRBD1 or TRBD2 (5 bases each). This CDR3 is built from 11 residues. The germline CDR1 and CDR2 sequences are SQVTM and ANQGSEA. This CDR3 is CSGGPTGTQYL. The CDR3 nucleotides read TGCAGCGGCGGGCCCACAGGTACGCAGTATTTA.

The chain is built from TRBV5-6 and TRBJ2-1, with D maybe TRBD2 (5 bases). Trimming removed 0 bases from V and 7 bases from J, with 20 bases in between. Germline V gives CDR1 SGHDT, CDR2 YYEEEE. The length of the CDR3 is 17 residues. DNA for the CDR3: TGTGCCAGCAGCTTGGCCGTCCGGGGAATACATGGAAATGAGCAGTTCTTC. Its translation: CASSLAVRGIHGNEQFF.

The CDR3 bases are TGTGCCAGCAGCCAAGGTGGGGTAGCGGGACCCCCTTTCACAGATACGCAGTATTTT. It codes for CASSQGGVAGPPFTDTQYF. The rearrangement joins TRBV21-1 to TRBJ2-3; TRBD2 reflects the table's D call only, with no check against the DNA. TRBV21-1 is a recognized pseudogene. The CDR3 runs 19 residues.

This clonotype was observed at least ten times. The J gene is TRBJ1-2, the V gene TRBV7-2; 8 bases align to TRBD1. CDR3 length: 14 amino acids. V shed 3 bases, J shed 0 bases, and the junction held 0 bases outside the gene matches. Germline lookup yields CDR1 SGHTA and CDR2 FQGNSA. In DNA, the CDR3 is TGTGCCAGCAGCTTGGGACAGGCTAACTATGGCTACACCTTC. Translated: CASSLGQANYGYTF.

DNA of the CDR3: TGTGCCATCAGTCAGGGGGTTACAGATACGCAGTATTTT. It yields the protein CAISQGVTDTQYF. The chain couples TRBV10-3 to TRBJ2-3; TRBD1 matches at 7 bases. Germline V gives CDR1 ENHRY, CDR2 SYGVKD. V was clipped by 5 bases and J by 3 bases; unmatched bases: 2. This CDR3 contains 13 residues.

This clonotype was observed at least ten times. This rearrangement joins TRBV5-5 to TRBJ2-7, with 9 bases aligning to TRBD1. Germline CDR1 and CDR2: SGHKS and YYEKEE (reference sequence). The CDR3 has 17 residues. Losses at the gene ends were 0 bases for V and 4 bases for J; bases not matched to a gene: 11. The CDR3 sequence: CASSLVSGQGIGYEQYF. The DNA for the CDR3 is TGTGCCAGCAGCTTGGTTTCGGGACAGGGTATCGGGTACGAGCAGTACTTC. The full variable domain, in which reference TRBV5-5 and TRBJ2-7 provide the parts outside the CDR3, is DAGVTQSPTHLIKTRGQQVTLRCSPISGHKSVSWYQQVLGQGPQFIFQYYEKEERGRGNFPDRFSARQFPNYSSELNVNALLLGDSALYLCASSLVSGQGIGYEQYFGPGTRLTVT.

The rearrangement uses TRBV6-1 and TRBJ2-3; 9 positions match TRBD2. CDR1 is MNHNS and CDR2 is SASEGT in the germline V gene. There are 16 residues in the CDR3. Trimming took 1 base from V and 2 from J; bases not matched to a gene: 4. CDR3 nucleotide sequence: TGTGCCAGCAGTGAAGGGCTAGCGGGATACACAGATACGCAGTATTTT. It codes for CASSEGLAGYTDTQYF.

V is TRBV3-1 and J is TRBJ2-2, with 8 bases lining up with TRBD2. V trimming: 5 bases; J trimming: 3 bases; junction bases outside the gene matches: 11. The V gene's germline CDR1 is LGHDT and CDR2 YNNKEL (reference sequence). The CDR3 has 17 residues. The CDR3 nucleotides read TGTGCCAGCAGCAACTTCCTTCCGCGGGGGGACACCGGGGAGCTGTTTTTT. This codes for CASSNFLPRGDTGELFF.

This clonotype turned up a few times. The rearrangement uses TRBV5-1 and TRBJ1-5; 7 bases are a match to TRBD1. CDR3 size: 15 residues. Germline V gene lookup returns CDR1 SGHRS and CDR2 YFSETQ. The V gene end was trimmed by 2 bases and the J gene end by 6 bases; junction bases not matched to a gene: 8. Here the CDR3 reads CASSLEGASGQPQHF. As DNA, the CDR3 is TGCGCCAGCAGCTTAGAGGGGGCGAGCGGTCAGCCCCAGCATTTT.

This clonotype was seen at least ten times. The V and J genes are TRBV7-3 and TRBJ2-5, with no clear D. The germline V gene encodes CDR1 SGHTA and CDR2 FQGTGA. The V end lost 0 bases, the J end lost 9 bases, and 11 bases lay between the germline ends. The CDR3 totals 13 residues. The DNA of the CDR3 is TGTGCCAGCAGCTTAACTGAGCAAAGGGCCCAGTACTTC. Encoded protein: CASSLTEQRAQYF.

This rearrangement joins TRBV19 to TRBJ1-2, with D unclear. V was pared by 5 bases and J by 3 bases, with 13 bases between. The CDR3 covers 14 residues. Germline V gives CDR1 LNHDA, CDR2 SQIVND (reference sequence). The CDR3, as DNA: TGTGCCAGTAGTTTCCCCCAGTGGGACTATGGCTACACCTTC. Amino acids: CASSFPQWDYGYTF. The full variable domain, completed using reference TRBV19 and TRBJ1-2, is DGGITQSPKYLFRKEGQNVTLSCEQNLNHDAMYWYRQDPGQGLRLIYYSQIVNDFQKGDIAEGYSVSREKKESFPLTVTSAQKNPTAFYLCASSFPQWDYGYTFGSGTRLTVV.

This clonotype has only a few counts. The V gene is TRBV20-1, the J gene TRBJ1-5; D gene uncertain. Germline lookup yields CDR1 DFQATT and CDR2 SNEGSKA (reference sequence). CDR3 length: 12 residues. The V end lost 5 bases, the J end lost 6 bases, and 11 bases lay between the germline ends. Here the CDR3 reads CSAPQVGQPQHF. Here the CDR3 DNA reads TGCAGTGCTCCCCAGGTGGGTCAGCCCCAGCATTTT.

This clonotype was observed many times. The rearrangement uses TRBV12-3 or TRBV12-4 and TRBJ2-7; maybe TRBD1 (7 bases). V lost 0 bases and J 5 bases, leaving 17 bases between the germline ends. CDR3 length: 16 residues. The CDR3 sequence: CASSLAVARGVHEQYF. CDR3 nucleotides: TGTGCCAGCAGTTTAGCCGTCGCCAGGGGGGTCCACGAGCAGTACTTC.

The V call is TRBV28, the J call TRBJ2-1, with D maybe TRBD2 (6 bases). Germline V gene sequence: CDR1 MDHEN, CDR2 SYDVKM. Trimming stripped 3 bases from V and 5 bases from J, with 17 bases between. There are 16 residues in the CDR3. The CDR3 nucleotides are TGTGCCAGCAGTTTCGCTGGGACTCCAACGAACAATGAGCAGTTCTTC. Protein: CASSFAGTPTNNEQFF.

V and J are TRBV6-1 and TRBJ1-2; D not certain. V was shortened by 6 bases and J by 7 bases, with 15 bases between the two germline ends. This CDR3 has 13 amino acids. Germline V gene data show CDR1 as MNHNS and CDR2 as SASEGT. CDR3 sequence: CASSPGLAGGYTF. The CDR3 nucleotides are TGTGCCAGCAGCCCCGGGCTAGCGGGTGGCTACACCTTC.

CDR3 nucleotide sequence: TGTGCCAGCAGTGAAAAGCTCCTCGGGACAGGATTAATCACTGAAGCTTTCTTT. It codes for CASSEKLLGTGLITEAFF. This sequence joins TRBV2 and TRBJ1-1; TRBD1 matches 8 bases. This CDR3 has 18 residues. CDR1 SNHLY and CDR2 FYNNEI come from the germline V gene. Trimming took 2 bases from V and 4 from J; bases not matched to a gene: 15. The whole variable domain, remainder taken from reference TRBV2 and TRBJ1-1, is EPEVTQTPSHQVTQMGQEVILRCVPISNHLYFYWYRQILGQKVEFLVSFYNNEISEKSEIFDDQFSVERPDGSNFTLKIRSTKLEDSAMYFCASSEKLLGTGLITEAFFGQGTRLTVV.

At least ten counts were recorded for this clonotype. This sequence joins TRBV6-1 and TRBJ2-3; TRBD2 aligns across 13 bases. CDR1 and CDR2 (germline): MNHNS, SASEGT. CDR3 size: 16 residues. The J segment lost 7 bases and the V segment lost 6 bases, leaving 10 bases of the junction unmatched. CDR3 bases: TGTGCCAGCAGCCCCTGGACTAGCGGGGGTGATAATACGCAGTATTTT. Translation gives CASSPWTSGGDNTQYF.

The chain links TRBV12-3 or TRBV12-4 to TRBJ2-3; 7 bases match TRBD1. J lost 4 bases, V lost 4 bases, and 8 bases had no gene match. The CDR3 contains 15 residues. The CDR3 DNA follows: TGTGCCAGCAGTTCGCCCCGGACAGGTTCAGATACGCAGTATTTT. Its translation: CASSSPRTGSDTQYF.

This clonotype was detected only a few times. This chain joins TRBV3-1 and TRBJ2-3; 8 nucleotides agree with TRBD1. Germline-derived CDR1 and CDR2 are LGHDT and YNNKEL (reference sequence). The V and J ends lost 3 bases and 2 bases, in that order; junction bases with no gene match: 13. The CDR3 spans 18 residues. As DNA, the CDR3 is TGTGCCAGCAGCCACGAAAGGACAGGGCATCGAAACACAGATACGCAGTATTTT. This codes for CASSHERTGHRNTDTQYF.

This clonotype occurred a few times. The J gene is TRBJ1-2, the V gene TRBV20-1, with D possibly matching TRBD1 (6 bases). This CDR3 is 12 amino acids long. V lost 8 bases and J lost 2, with 12 bases in between. Germline CDR1 is DFQATT and CDR2 is SNEGSKA (reference sequence). The CDR3 sequence is CSPYGQNYGYTF. For the CDR3, the DNA is TGCAGTCCATATGGACAGAACTATGGCTACACCTTC.

This clonotype was seen many times. V and J are TRBV6-2 or TRBV6-3 and TRBJ2-1; the D gene is possibly TRBD1 (6 bases). The V end lost 7 bases, the J end lost 5 bases, and 15 bases lay between the germline ends. This CDR3 is 14 amino acids long. CDR1 is MNHEY and CDR2 is SVGEGT in the germline V gene. The CDR3 spells CASTPGVRNNEQFF. The CDR3 DNA reads TGTGCCAGCACCCCAGGGGTACGCAACAATGAGCAGTTCTTC.

The chain employs TRBV29-1 and TRBJ2-7; TRBD2 is a possible D gene (5 bases). V was clipped by 3 bases and J by 3 bases, with 6 bases between them. CDR3 length: 11 residues. The germline CDR1 and CDR2 sequences are SQVTM and ANQGSEA. In DNA form, the CDR3 reads TGCAGCGTTGACGAGGGCTACGAGCAGTACTTC. This gives the protein CSVDEGYEQYF.

The table lists this clonotype with a few counts. The V and J genes are TRBV5-1 and TRBJ2-2; TRBD2 might be the D (5 bases). Trimming took 7 bases from V and 7 from J, leaving 17 bases between them. This CDR3 contains 14 residues. Per germline, CDR1 SGHRS and CDR2 YFSETQ. The CDR3 DNA reads TGCGCCAGCCGCTATGGAGGACCTGACGGGGAGCTGTTTTTT. This sequence encodes CASRYGGPDGELFF.

V usage is TRBV7-9 and J usage is TRBJ2-1, with D maybe TRBD2 (5 bases). In germline, CDR1 is SEHNR, CDR2 FQNEAQ (reference sequence). V shed 3 bases and J shed 7 bases, with 13 bases lying between them. There are 14 residues in the CDR3. This CDR3 is CASSFEGVLNEQFF. In DNA, the CDR3 is TGTGCCAGCAGCTTCGAGGGAGTCTTGAATGAGCAGTTCTTC.

The chain combines TRBV10-3 with TRBJ2-1, with TRBD1 as a possible D gene (5 bases). The CDR3 sequence is 16 residues long. V was pared by 0 bases and J by 3 bases, with 12 bases between. Germline lookup yields CDR1 ENHRY and CDR2 SYGVKD. DNA of the CDR3: TGTGCCATCAGTGAGTCGACTGCAGGGTACTACAATGAGCAGTTCTTC. Its protein product is CAISESTAGYYNEQFF.

The chain links TRBV19 to TRBJ2-2; possible D gene TRBD1, 6 bases. Germline-derived CDR1 and CDR2 are LNHDA and SQIVND (reference sequence). Trimming took 10 bases from V and 7 from J, leaving 16 bases between them. The CDR3 is 13 residues long. The CDR3 nucleotides are TGTGCCACCCAACCAGGGGTAGGCGGGGAGCTGTTTTTT. Amino acids: CATQPGVGGELFF.

This clonotype was recorded a few times. The V gene is TRBV25-1, the J gene TRBJ2-1, with TRBD2 as a possible D gene (6 bases). Germline CDR1 reads MGHDK; CDR2 reads SYGVNS. Trimming pared 8 bases from V and 9 bases from J, leaving 23 bases between. There are 15 residues in the CDR3. The CDR3: CASGRVGGGDPEQFF. For the CDR3, the DNA is TGTGCCAGCGGCCGAGTAGGCGGAGGGGATCCTGAGCAGTTCTTC.

This clonotype appeared many times. The rearrangement joins TRBV28 to TRBJ2-2, with no clear D. V shed 8 bases and J shed 1 base, with 5 bases lying between them. Looked up from germline, CDR1 is MDHEN and CDR2 is SYDVKM. The CDR3 length is 12 residues. The CDR3 DNA reads TGTGCCAGCCGAGAGAACACCGGGGAGCTGTTTTTT. Protein sequence: CASRENTGELFF.